One and the same sample provided the 11 T cell receptor beta chains below, sequenced in a study of naive and memory T cell subsets. The library had UMIs added by 3' ligation of an oligonucleotide to TCR cDNA. The SP2 primer and nested alpha and beta constant region primers amplified ligated cDNA in four rounds. In TCRdb, the 5' RACE reads were re-called with MiXCR into one record per CDR3 protein. The sample has about 60,000 distinct CDR3 sequences, 6% to 8.5% seen once. Receptor source: a female donor in good health.

The table lists this clonotype with many counts. The chain has TRBV7-2 and TRBJ2-5; TRBD1 might be the D (5 bases). The V and J ends lost 5 bases and 2 bases respectively, with 18 bases between them. The germline CDR1 and CDR2 sequences are SGHTA and FQGNSA. The length of the CDR3 is 16 residues. CDR3 region: CASSANQGGRQETQYF. The CDR3 DNA sequence: TGTGCCAGCAGCGCGAACCAGGGCGGCAGACAAGAGACCCAGTACTTC.

This clonotype was picked up many times. The chain carries TRBV29-1 and TRBJ1-5, with TRBD1 as a possible D gene (5 bases). Trimming shortened V by 6 bases and J by 9 bases, and 12 bases separated the two germline ends. The germline CDR1 and CDR2 sequences are SQVTM and ANQGSEA. The CDR3 is made up of 11 amino acids. The CDR3 sequence is CSVGDLGPQHF. DNA for the CDR3: TGCAGCGTGGGGGATCTGGGGCCCCAGCATTTT.

This clonotype was seen repeatedly, ten times or more. As DNA, the CDR3 is TGTGGGGAAAGCGGGAGTGCGACAGATACGCAGTATTTT. As protein: CGESGSATDTQYF. This sequence joins TRBV28 and TRBJ2-3; TRBD2 aligns across 8 bases. Germline CDR1 is MDHEN and CDR2 is SYDVKM. The CDR3 is 13 residues long.

This clonotype was recorded at least ten times. This chain joins TRBV7-2 and TRBJ1-5, with TRBD1 as a possible D gene (5 bases). Looked up from germline, CDR1 is SGHTA and CDR2 is FQGNSA. With 1 base removed from V and 7 bases from J, the gap between germline ends came to 11 bases. The CDR3 consists of 14 residues. The CDR3 DNA reads as TGTGCCAGCAGCTTAGTAAAGGGGAGGCAGCCCCAGCATTTT. Translated, it gives CASSLVKGRQPQHF.

There are a few counts of this clonotype. The genes are TRBV27 and TRBJ2-5; TRBD1 is a possible D gene (5 bases). Trimming stripped 7 bases from V and 3 bases from J, with 15 bases between. The CDR3 totals 14 residues. Germline loops: CDR1 MNHEY, CDR2 SMNVEV (reference sequence). The CDR3 coding sequence is TGTGCCAGCACCCCTCAGGGAAAGAAAGAGACCCAGTACTTC. Translation gives CASTPQGKKETQYF.

CDR3 DNA: TGTGCCAGCACCCTAACAGGAAACTATGGCTACACCTTC. Its protein product is CASTLTGNYGYTF. This chain uses TRBV7-2 with TRBJ1-2, with a weak D call TRBD1 (5 bases). Germline V lookup: CDR1 SGHTA, CDR2 FQGNSA. Trimming stripped 7 bases from V and 2 bases from J, with 11 bases between. The CDR3 consists of 13 residues.

Only a few counts were recorded for this clonotype. The chain couples TRBV7-2 to TRBJ2-1; 12 nucleotides align to TRBD2. Germline assignment: CDR1 SGHTA and CDR2 FQGNSA. The CDR3 is 16 amino acids. With V trimmed by 3 bases and J by 7 bases, 7 bases remained unmatched. CDR3 loop: CASSFRLAGAANEQFF. CDR3 sequence (DNA): TGTGCCAGCAGCTTCCGACTAGCGGGAGCGGCTAATGAGCAGTTCTTC. Based on the CDR3 plus reference TRBV7-2 and TRBJ2-1, the full variable domain is GAGVSQSPSNKVTEKGKDVELRCDPISGHTALYWYRQSLGQGLEFLIYFQGNSAPDKSGLPSDRFSAERTGGSVSTLTIQRTQQEDSAVYLCASSFRLAGAANEQFFGPGTRLTVL.

The sample holds many counts of this clonotype. The J gene is TRBJ2-5, the V gene TRBV5-1, with D perhaps matching TRBD2 (6 bases). The V end lost 0 bases, the J end lost 5 bases, and 17 bases lay between the germline ends. The germline V gene encodes CDR1 SGHRS and CDR2 YFSETQ. The CDR3 runs 16 residues. CDR3 sequence: CASSLAPSTRMETQYF. The CDR3 nucleotides read TGCGCCAGCAGCTTGGCCCCATCGACTAGGATGGAGACCCAGTACTTC.

V usage is TRBV12-3 or TRBV12-4 and J usage is TRBJ2-3; maybe TRBD1 (5 bases). The length of the CDR3 is 13 residues. V was clipped by 2 bases and J by 4 bases, with 7 bases between them. CDR3 region: CASSLRGADTQYF. For the CDR3, the DNA is TGTGCCAGCAGTTTAAGGGGCGCAGATACGCAGTATTTT.

This clonotype was counted between two and nine times. V gene TRBV29-1 combines with J gene TRBJ1-5; D gene uncertain. The CDR3 is made up of 12 amino acids. With 2 bases removed from V and 6 bases from J, the gap between germline ends came to 8 bases. CDR1 and CDR2 from the germline V gene are SQVTM and ANQGSEA. The CDR3 DNA sequence: TGCAGCGTTGAAATAGTTGGTCAGCCCCAGCATTTT. It translates to CSVEIVGQPQHF.

V and J are TRBV7-8 and TRBJ1-1; the D gene is possibly TRBD1 (6 bases). Trimming removed 5 bases at V and 0 bases at J, with 19 bases between. The CDR3 spans 17 residues. Germline CDR1 is SGHVS and CDR2 is FQNEAQ. The CDR3 here is CASSLSASGVVNTEAFF. The CDR3 nucleotides are TGTGCCAGCAGCCTATCGGCGTCAGGGGTTGTGAACACTGAAGCTTTCTTT.